These 8 T cell receptor beta chains came from one sample sequenced in a study of shared clonotypes between healthy human individuals. Some clones are missing from TCRdb's copy, which holds only in-frame ones; the method was immunoSEQ multiplex PCR. Of around 2,100,000 clones listed, around 96% were seen once; the top ten hold 0.9% to 1.5%. Terminally differentiated effector memory CD45RA+ cells were excluded by CCR7 positive selection of CD45RO-negative cells. Source material: naive CD8+ T cells sorted from blood. These receptors all come from a man younger than 35 in good health.

The J gene is TRBJ2-1, the V gene TRBV7-9; tentative D call: TRBD2 (5 bases). V gave up 5 bases and J gave up 2 bases, with 19 bases separating them. This CDR3 spans 17 amino acids. Germline V gives CDR1 SEHNR, CDR2 FQNEAQ (reference sequence). This chain's CDR3 is CASSPPEGVGPYNEQFF. In nucleotides, the CDR3 is TGTGCCAGCAGCCCCCCCGAGGGAGTGGGTCCCTACAATGAGCAGTTCTTC.

The chain joins TRBV15 to TRBJ2-2; D unclear. This CDR3 region has 16 residues. V was cut by 1 base and J by 0 bases, with 9 bases left in between. The germline gives CDR1 LNHNV, CDR2 YYDKDF (reference sequence). CDR3 sequence: CATSRGTYANTGELFF. DNA of the CDR3: TGTGCCACCAGCAGAGGGACGTACGCGAACACCGGGGAGCTGTTTTTT.

The rearrangement uses TRBV7-9 and TRBJ2-5; D is unclear. V was shortened by 2 bases and J by 1 base, with 8 bases between the two germline ends. The germline CDR1 and CDR2 sequences are SEHNR and FQNEAQ (reference sequence). CDR3 length: 14 amino acids. The CDR3 region has the DNA TGTGCCAGCAGCTTACGTACACTCCAAGAGACCCAGTACTTC. Translation: CASSLRTLQETQYF.

J is TRBJ2-5 and V is TRBV29-1, with 8 bases fitting TRBD1. Germline V gives CDR1 SQVTM, CDR2 ANQGSEA. This CDR3 is built from 14 residues. V gave up 6 bases and J gave up 0 bases; unmatched junction bases: 6. The CDR3 DNA reads as TGCAGCGTCTTGGGACAGGCGTACCAAGAGACCCAGTACTTC. Translation: CSVLGQAYQETQYF.

This chain connects TRBV7-9 to TRBJ2-7; 12 bases are a match to TRBD2. The CDR3 contains 15 residues. With V trimmed by 4 bases and J by 2 bases, 3 bases remained unmatched. The germline gives CDR1 SEHNR, CDR2 FQNEAQ (reference sequence). The CDR3 reads CASSSWTSGTYEQYF. CDR3 sequence (DNA): TGTGCCAGCAGCTCGTGGACTAGCGGGACCTACGAGCAGTACTTC.

This rearrangement joins TRBV7-9 to TRBJ2-2; 9 nucleotides match TRBD2. V gave up 5 bases and J gave up 0 bases; unmatched junction bases: 13. In germline, CDR1 is SEHNR, CDR2 FQNEAQ (reference sequence). This CDR3 has 19 residues. CDR3 region: CASSTSVAGALSNTGELFF. The CDR3, as DNA: TGTGCCAGCAGCACTAGTGTAGCGGGGGCCCTATCGAACACCGGGGAGCTGTTTTTT.

About this clone itself: The junction and the germline gene differ at one end; a read error may be behind it. V is TRBV7-7 and J is TRBJ2-2; 7 nucleotides agree with TRBD2. Per germline, CDR1 SSHAT and CDR2 FNYEAQ (reference sequence). This CDR3 has 16 amino acids. The CDR3 protein is CASSLALAAGTGELFF. CDR3 DNA sequence: TGTGCTAGCAGCTTAGCGCTAGCGGCGGGCACCGGGGAGCTGTTTTTT.

The V and J genes are TRBV30 and TRBJ2-5, with 7 bases aligning to TRBD1. Trimming took 5 bases from V and 5 from J; bases not matched to a gene: 8. The CDR3 sequence is 13 residues long. CDR1 and CDR2 from the germline V gene are GTSNPN and SVGIG (reference sequence). The CDR3 protein is CAWDRVDGETQYF. CDR3 nucleotide sequence: TGTGCCTGGGACAGGGTGGATGGTGAGACCCAGTACTTC. Drawing the rest from reference TRBV30 and TRBJ2-5, the complete variable domain is SQTIHQWPATLVQPVGSPLSLECTVEGTSNPNLYWYRQAAGRGLQLLFYSVGIGQISSEVPQNLSASRPQDRQFILSSKKLLLSDSGFYLCAWDRVDGETQYFGPGTRLLVL.